The rows below give T cell receptor beta chains drawn from one sample of a study of shared clonotypes between healthy human individuals. Profiling relied on immunoSEQ multiplex PCR, and the TCRdb table lists in-frame clones only, not all of them. Seen here are about 1.1 million clones, 60% to 80% observed once, and the top ten hold roughly 0.9%. What was sequenced was memory CD4+ T cells from PBMCs. The source of these receptors is a man aged 18-30 years in good health. Some clones in this sample may be carry-over from other donors' samples. Each CDR3 is given with its conserved first and last residue. A D gene is named only where the DNA matches it firmly. Not every row has a clone size; where given, it reads once, few, many or a size class.

D gene	V gene	J gene	clone size	CDR3 protein	CDR3 DNA
NA	TRBV7-9	TRBJ1-2	NA	CASSPLGWYGYTF	TGTGCCAGCAGCCCGCTGGGGTGGTATGGCTACACCTTC
TRBD2	TRBV9	TRBJ2-5	NA	CASSRTSGEETQYF	TGTGCCAGCAGCCGGACTAGCGGGGAAGAGACCCAGTACTTC
TRBD2	TRBV10-2	TRBJ2-2	NA	CASSVTSGSTGELFF	TGCGCCAGCAGTGTCACTAGCGGGAGCACCGGGGAGCTGTTTTTT
TRBD1	TRBV7-2	TRBJ1-5	NA	CASSSGQVGNQPQHF	TGTGCCAGCAGCTCGGGACAGGTGGGTAATCAGCCCCAGCATTTT
TRBD1	TRBV19	TRBJ2-7	NA	CASSIPGTGLYEQYF	TGTGCCAGTAGTATCCCTGGGACAGGGCTTTACGAGCAGTACTTC
TRBD2	TRBV7-9	TRBJ2-1	once	CASSSGGTDHNEQFF	TGTGCCAGCAGCTCCGGGGGGACTGACCACAATGAGCAGTTCTTC
NA	TRBV18	TRBJ2-5	NA	CASSPHQETQYF	TGTGCCAGCTCACCACACCAGGAGACCCAGTACTTC
NA	TRBV6-4	TRBJ2-1	once	CASSPDFSYNEQFF	TGTGCCAGCAGCCCCGACTTTTCCTACAATGAGCAGTTCTTC
TRBD1	TRBV28	TRBJ1-1	many	CASSLQDRGFPEAFF	TGTGCCAGCAGTTTACAGGACAGGGGGTTTCCTGAAGCTTTCTTT
TRBD1	TRBV5-4	TRBJ2-4	NA	CASSPQGAGDGIQYF	TGTGCCAGCAGCCCCCAGGGGGCAGGGGACGGCATTCAGTACTTC
TRBD1	TRBV5-6	TRBJ1-4	NA	CASSRRGLTNEKLFF	TGTGCCAGCAGCCGCAGGGGGCTTACTAATGAAAAACTGTTTTTT
TRBD1	TRBV5-1	TRBJ2-7	NA	CASSSPPGQGEYEQYF	TGCGCCAGCAGCTCGCCCCCGGGACAGGGGGAATACGAGCAGTACTTC
NA	TRBV6-6	TRBJ1-5	NA	CASSYNRGGNQPQHF	TGTGCCAGCAGTTACAATAGGGGTGGCAATCAGCCCCAGCATTTT
TRBD2	TRBV19	TRBJ2-3	NA	CASSSRTSGSSGTDTQYF	TGTGCCAGTAGCTCCAGGACTAGCGGGAGCTCTGGCACAGATACGCAGTATTTT
TRBD2	TRBV11-2	TRBJ2-5	NA	CASSFSSGRGETQYF	TGTGCCAGCAGCTTTAGTAGCGGGAGAGGTGAGACCCAGTACTTC
NA	TRBV28	TRBJ2-3	NA	CASSGASTDTQYF	TGTGCCAGCTCGGGGGCTAGCACAGATACGCAGTATTTT
NA	TRBV10-3	TRBJ2-7	NA	CAISESREYEQYF	TGTGCCATCAGTGAGTCTCGAGAGTACGAGCAGTACTTC
TRBD2	TRBV7-3	TRBJ2-3	NA	CASSLMGFAGGSTDTQYF	TGTGCCAGCAGCTTAATGGGTTTCGCGGGAGGCAGCACAGATACGCAGTATTTT
NA	TRBV15	TRBJ2-7	NA	CATSRGFGTLGEQYF	TGTGCCACCAGCAGAGGTTTCGGGACCCTCGGCGAGCAGTACTTC
NA	TRBV28	TRBJ1-2	NA	CASSPPVQRSYGYTF	TGTGCCAGCAGTCCCCCGGTACAGCGATCTTATGGCTACACCTTC
NA	TRBV6-4	TRBJ1-1	NA	CASRDSDRRDTEAFF	TGTGCCAGCAGGGACTCCGACAGGAGGGACACTGAAGCTTTCTTT
NA	TRBV29-1	TRBJ1-4	NA	CSVVTGSEKLFF	TGCAGCGTTGTCACAGGGAGTGAAAAACTGTTTTTT
NA	TRBV5-6	TRBJ2-5	once	CASSLVLRGLETQYF	TGTGCCAGCAGCTTGGTGTTGAGGGGTTTGGAGACCCAGTACTTC
NA	TRBV4-3	TRBJ1-4	NA	CASSLQGEGTEKLFF	TGCGCCAGCAGCCTACAGGGAGAAGGTACGGAAAAACTGTTTTTT
NA	TRBV18	TRBJ1-1	few	CASSLQENTEAFF	TGTGCCAGCTCGCTACAGGAGAACACTGAAGCTTTCTTT
NA	TRBV4-1	TRBJ1-2	NA	CASSPPWRPSYGYTF	TGCGCCAGCAGCCCCCCCTGGCGGCCTAGCTATGGCTACACCTTC
TRBD2	TRBV6-4	TRBJ2-6	once	CASRDSGRYLPTTGANVLTF	TGTGCCAGCAGGGATAGCGGGAGGTACCTTCCAACAACTGGGGCCAACGTCCTGACTTTC
TRBD1	TRBV5-1	TRBJ2-5	NA	CASRPGTAETQYF	TGCGCCAGCAGACCCGGGACAGCAGAGACCCAGTACTTC
NA	TRBV27	TRBJ2-5	NA	CASSFRGTQYF	TGTGCCAGCAGTTTTCGGGGGACCCAGTACTTC
NA	TRBV18	TRBJ1-5	NA	CASSLDSNQPQHF	TGTGCCAGCTCACTGGATAGCAATCAGCCCCAGCATTTT
TRBD1	TRBV6-6	TRBJ2-7	NA	CASSSKDRLGLEQYF	TGTGCCAGCAGTTCCAAGGACAGGCTTGGTCTCGAGCAGTACTTC
NA	TRBV28	TRBJ2-7	NA	CASSLTGLRTYEQYF	TGTGCCAGCAGTTTAACAGGGCTGCGTACCTACGAGCAGTACTTC
NA	TRBV29-1	TRBJ2-3	NA	CSVEGSSATDTQYF	TGCAGCGTTGAAGGGTCCTCAGCCACAGATACGCAGTATTTT
NA	TRBV29-1	TRBJ2-3	NA	CSVDRSTDTQYF	TGCAGCGTTGATAGGTCCACAGATACGCAGTATTTT
TRBD1	TRBV7-9	TRBJ2-5	once	CASRATQGAVGTQYF	TGTGCCAGCAGAGCCACGCAGGGGGCGGTGGGGACCCAGTACTTC
NA	TRBV5-4	TRBJ1-2	NA	CASSLEDYGYTF	TGTGCCAGCAGCTTAGAGGACTATGGCTACACCTTC
NA	TRBV27	TRBJ1-4	NA	CASSPTTVNEKLFF	TGTGCCAGCAGTCCCACAACAGTCAATGAAAAACTGTTTTTT
NA	TRBV15	TRBJ2-5	NA	CATSYGNSQETQYF	TGTGCCACCAGCTACGGGAACAGCCAAGAGACCCAGTACTTC
TRBD2	TRBV12-5	TRBJ2-7	few	CASGLAGTSSYEQYF	TGTGCTAGTGGTTTGGCAGGGACTAGCTCCTACGAGCAGTACTTC
NA	TRBV5-1	TRBJ1-2	NA	CASRGTAANYGYTF	TGCGCCAGCCGGGGGACGGCAGCTAACTATGGCTACACCTTC
NA	TRBV20-1	TRBJ2-3	NA	CSAFSTDTQYF	TGCAGTGCTTTCAGCACAGATACGCAGTATTTT
NA	TRBV5-1	TRBJ1-1	NA	CASSLQEGEAFF	TGCGCCAGCAGTCTCCAGGAAGGTGAAGCTTTCTTT
NA	TRBV18	TRBJ1-1	NA	CASSPRVPGTGNTEAFF	TGTGCCAGCTCACCCCGTGTTCCGGGGACGGGGAACACTGAAGCTTTCTTT
NA	TRBV28	TRBJ2-7	NA	CASRRTERFYEQYF	TGTGCCAGCAGACGGACCGAACGATTCTACGAGCAGTACTTC
NA	TRBV28	TRBJ2-3	NA	CASMVGRTDTQYF	TGTGCCAGCATGGTAGGGCGCACAGATACGCAGTATTTT
NA	TRBV11-2	TRBJ2-5	NA	CASSLSRVRVGEETQYF	TGTGCCAGCAGCTTAAGTCGGGTCCGGGTCGGCGAAGAGACCCAGTACTTC
NA	TRBV4-3	TRBJ2-3	NA	CASSRDSATDTQYF	TGCGCCAGCAGCCGCGACAGTGCCACAGATACGCAGTATTTT
TRBD1	TRBV5-1	TRBJ2-3	NA	CASSLYPAGQGGDTQYF	TGCGCCAGCAGCTTGTATCCTGCGGGACAGGGTGGGGATACGCAGTATTTT
TRBD1	TRBV4-1	TRBJ1-5	NA	CASSQDYRGGLYSNQPQHF	TGCGCCAGCAGCCAAGATTACAGGGGGGGCCTGTATAGCAATCAGCCCCAGCATTTT
TRBD2	TRBV5-1	TRBJ2-2	NA	CASSRLAKANTGELFF	TGCGCCAGCAGCCGACTAGCGAAGGCGAACACCGGGGAGCTGTTTTTT
NA	TRBV25-1	TRBJ1-1	NA	CASSFTGNTEAFF	TGTGCCAGCAGTTTTACAGGTAACACTGAAGCTTTCTTT